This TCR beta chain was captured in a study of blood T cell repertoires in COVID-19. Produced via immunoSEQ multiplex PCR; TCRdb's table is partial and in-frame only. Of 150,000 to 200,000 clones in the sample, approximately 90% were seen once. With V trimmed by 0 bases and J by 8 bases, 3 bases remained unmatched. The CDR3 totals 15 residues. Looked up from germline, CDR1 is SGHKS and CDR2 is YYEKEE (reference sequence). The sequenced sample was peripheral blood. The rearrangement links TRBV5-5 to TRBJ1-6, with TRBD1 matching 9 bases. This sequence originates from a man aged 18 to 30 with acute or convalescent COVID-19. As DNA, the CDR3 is TGTGCCAGCAGCTTGGGGGGACAGGGTTATTCACCCCTCCACTTT. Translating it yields CASSLGGQGYSPLHF.